This entry is about one TCR beta chain. The antigen is undetermined. RNA was isolated and reverse transcribed to cDNA, the sequencing template. This table comes from immunoSEQ multiplex PCR, and its TCRdb copy is limited to in-frame clones, with some not included. Among about 180,000 clones, 59% were seen once, and the ten largest hold about 15%. The data belong to a study of CD8+ T cells in alopecia areata. The wider study: Treated patients took oral tofacitinib at 5 to 10 mg twice daily.

Alopecia areata patients had lesional scalp punch biopsies and peripheral blood taken from them. Study observations and caveats: Scalp repertoires also include resident alphabeta T cells from normal skin. With patients, TCR sharing proved less clear than in mice, a difference possibly related to HLA.

The germline gives CDR1 SQVTM, CDR2 ANQGSEA. This CDR3 contains 12 residues. V gave up 7 bases and J gave up 1 base, with 10 bases separating them. The chain joins TRBV29-1 to TRBJ1-1; no clear D gene. The TCR was taken from a human donor with alopecia areata. Here the sequenced sample was CD4+ T cells sorted from blood, taken at week 0. CDR3 nucleotide sequence: TGCAGCGGTCAGGTACAGAACACTGAAGCTTTCTTT. This sequence encodes CSGQVQNTEAFF.